The 10 T cell receptor beta chains given below trace back to one sample, sequenced in a study of cytomegalovirus exposure and HLA in healthy donors (dated 2017 in TCRdb). Libraries were constructed by the immunoSEQ multiplex PCR assay. A mixture of 60 forward primers for TCR Vbeta segments and 13 reverse primers for TCR Jbeta segments was used in the multiplex PCR. As stored in TCRdb, this immuneACCESS dataset retains in-frame rearrangements with V and J assigned. A fraction of the clones does not appear; measured against another copy, unresolved V genes explain less than half of the discrepancy, and the remainder lacks a known reason. The sample profile shows some 120,000 clones; just under 75% of them were found once. The ten largest clones capture 6.6% of the sample. Sequencing was performed on PBMCs. These TCRs come from a middle-aged man in good health and CMV-seropositive.

The chain uses TRBV5-1 and TRBJ1-1, with a tentative D call TRBD1 (6 bases). V shed 4 bases and J shed 3 bases, with 13 bases lying between them. Germline values: CDR1 SGHRS, CDR2 YFSETQ. The CDR3 runs 14 residues. CDR3 DNA sequence: TGCGCCAGCAGCCCCGCGGGGGCGGACACTGAAGCTTTCTTT. Translation: CASSPAGADTEAFF.

This clone was counted a few times. This sequence joins TRBV7-2 and TRBJ2-1; D possibly corresponds to TRBD1 (5 bases). Germline values: CDR1 SGHTA, CDR2 FQGNSA. The CDR3 covers 17 residues. V dropped 3 bases and J dropped 0 bases, with 15 bases sitting between them. As DNA, the CDR3 is TGTGCCAGCAGCTTGTCTAGGGGATTAAGCTCCTACAATGAGCAGTTCTTC. Protein sequence: CASSLSRGLSSYNEQFF.

The V and J genes are TRBV28 and TRBJ2-1, with a possible D match to TRBD1 (6 bases). The CDR3 extends over 14 amino acids. CDR1 and CDR2 (germline): MDHEN, SYDVKM. V was pared by 5 bases and J by 11 bases, with 19 bases between. The DNA for the CDR3 is TGTGCCAGCAGTCCCGTTAGGTTAGGGGGTCAGCAGTTCTTC. It codes for CASSPVRLGGQQFF.

V and J are TRBV28 and TRBJ2-5; D gene uncertain. From germline, CDR1 is MDHEN and CDR2 SYDVKM. Trimming stripped 6 bases from V and 5 bases from J, with 10 bases between. The CDR3 contains 12 residues. The CDR3: CASRLSWETQYF. The CDR3, as DNA: TGTGCCAGCAGGCTTAGCTGGGAGACCCAGTACTTC.

The gene calls are TRBV7-9 and TRBJ2-1, with 10 bases matching TRBD2. The CDR3 extends over 15 amino acids. With 8 bases clipped from V and 8 bases from J, the junction kept 12 bases outside the gene matches. The germline V gene has CDR1 SEHNR and CDR2 FQNEAQ (reference sequence). The CDR3 sequence: CASLGPAGGPYEQFF. DNA for the CDR3: TGTGCCAGCCTTGGGCCAGCGGGGGGGCCCTATGAGCAGTTCTTC.

The V call is TRBV2, the J call TRBJ2-1; TRBD2 matches 12 bases. From germline, CDR1 is SNHLY and CDR2 FYNNEI. The length of the CDR3 is 13 residues. V lost 5 bases and J lost 9; bases outside the gene matches: 2. The CDR3 nucleotides are TGTGCCAGCAGTCAGGGACTAGCGGGTGAGCAGTTCTTC. Encoded protein: CASSQGLAGEQFF. Drawing the rest from reference TRBV2 and TRBJ2-1, the complete variable domain is EPEVTQTPSHQVTQMGQEVILRCVPISNHLYFYWYRQILGQKVEFLVSFYNNEISEKSEIFDDQFSVERPDGSNFTLKIRSTKLEDSAMYFCASSQGLAGEQFFGPGTRLTVL.

The genes are TRBV7-2 and TRBJ2-5, with D tentatively TRBD2 (5 bases). The V gene lost 4 bases and the J gene lost 5 bases, with 17 bases spanning the gap. The CDR3 has 15 amino acids. Germline V gene data show CDR1 as SGHTA and CDR2 as FQGNSA. CDR3 nucleotide sequence: TGTGCCAGCAGCTCGCGGGTCCCTCAAGGGGAGACCCAGTACTTC. This encodes CASSSRVPQGETQYF.

The V gene is TRBV5-1, the J gene TRBJ1-1, with D tentatively TRBD1 (5 bases). Trimming left V 4 bases short and J 6 bases short, with 16 bases between. Looked up from germline, CDR1 is SGHRS and CDR2 is YFSETQ. The CDR3 sequence is 14 residues long. The CDR3 is CASSDTQAEAEAFF. The CDR3 DNA is TGCGCCAGCAGCGATACACAGGCAGAGGCTGAAGCTTTCTTT. Using reference TRBV5-1 and TRBJ1-1 for the parts outside the CDR3, the full variable domain is KAGVTQTPRYLIKTRGQQVTLSCSPISGHRSVSWYQQTPGQGLQFLFEYFSETQRNKGNFPGRFSGRQFSNSRSEMNVSTLELGDSALYLCASSDTQAEAEAFFGQGTRLTVV.

The chain employs TRBV6-1 and TRBJ1-6, with D possibly being TRBD1 (5 bases). V shed 2 bases and J shed 5 bases, with 19 bases lying between them. Germline CDR1 is MNHNS and CDR2 is SASEGT. The CDR3 sequence is 18 residues long. As DNA, the CDR3 is TGTGCCAGCAGTGAAATAGCTGTTTTGACAGTAGATAATTCACCCCTCCACTTT. Translation gives CASSEIAVLTVDNSPLHF.

In this sample, this clone turned up a few times. The gene calls are TRBV6-4 and TRBJ2-6, with D possibly matching TRBD2 (6 bases). CDR3 length: 16 residues. Trimming shortened V by 6 bases and J by 0 bases, and 12 bases separated the two germline ends. Per the germline V gene, CDR1 is MRHNA and CDR2 is SNTAGT. The CDR3 nucleotides read TGTGCCAGCAGGGGGGGACGTGGCTCTGGGGCCAACGTCCTGACTTTC. This gives the protein CASRGGRGSGANVLTF.